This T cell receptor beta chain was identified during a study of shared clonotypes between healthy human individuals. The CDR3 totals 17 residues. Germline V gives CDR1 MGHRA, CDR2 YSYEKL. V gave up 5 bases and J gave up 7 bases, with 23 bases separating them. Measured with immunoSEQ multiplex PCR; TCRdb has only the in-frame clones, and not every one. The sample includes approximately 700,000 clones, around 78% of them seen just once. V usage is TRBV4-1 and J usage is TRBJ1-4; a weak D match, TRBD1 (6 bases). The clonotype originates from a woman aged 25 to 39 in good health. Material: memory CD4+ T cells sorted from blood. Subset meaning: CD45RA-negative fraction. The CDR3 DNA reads TGCGCCAGCAGCGGGGGACAAACAATCTTTGAGGGTGAAAAACTGTTTTTT. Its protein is CASSGGQTIFEGEKLFF.